Included here is one T cell receptor beta chain sequence, with context. The CDR3 has 15 amino acids. V was pared by 6 bases and J by 4 bases, with 9 bases of the junction left unmatched. Germline V CDR1 and CDR2: WSHSY, SAAADI. This sample was included in a study of blood T cell repertoires in COVID-19. Turning to the study itself: The United States, Italy and Spain supplied acute and convalescent COVID-19 samples. T cells, B-cell-depleted T cells, or PBMCs supplied cDNA or gDNA.

Per the original methods: Amplification of reference gene primers provided the estimated nucleated cell counts. Assay used: immunoSEQ multiplex PCR; TCRdb lists only in-frame clones, some missing. The DNA gave D and trimming, while V, J and clone size come from that table. The sample has fewer than 150,000 clones; about 80% are singletons. The clonotype originates from a woman aged 45-65 years with acute or convalescent COVID-19. The sample comprised peripheral blood. The rearrangement joins TRBV10-2 to TRBJ1-1, with 9 nucleotides matching TRBD1. CDR3 coding DNA: TGCGCCAGCAGAAGGGACAGGGCCCGGGGCACTGAAGCTTTCTTT. Translated, it gives CASRRDRARGTEAFF.